The 10 T cell receptor beta chains below were found in one sample sequenced in a study of blood T cells in healthy people across ages. Then a second PCR, running about 6 to 12 cycles, was carried out with a sample-barcoded 5' primer and a J-beta primer mix. MiXCR, run by TCRdb on the 5' RACE reads, gives a single entry per CDR3 protein. The table records about 630,000 distinct CDR3 sequences, approximately 21% of them present only once. Sequencing used blood. Every receptor here comes from a man between 65 and 79 years old in good health.

This clonotype was observed a few times. The chain couples TRBV5-1 to TRBJ1-1; the D is unclear. Trimming shortened V by 0 bases and J by 0 bases, and 6 bases separated the two germline ends. Germline V gene sequence: CDR1 SGHRS, CDR2 YFSETQ. CDR3 size: 14 residues. The CDR3 protein is CASSLDTVNTEAFF. The CDR3 DNA sequence: TGCGCCAGCAGCTTGGACACGGTGAACACTGAAGCTTTCTTT. Variable domain in full (rest from reference TRBV5-1 and TRBJ1-1): KAGVTQTPRYLIKTRGQQVTLSCSPISGHRSVSWYQQTPGQGLQFLFEYFSETQRNKGNFPGRFSGRQFSNSRSEMNVSTLELGDSALYLCASSLDTVNTEAFFGQGTRLTVV.

V usage is TRBV5-1 and J usage is TRBJ2-7, with no clear D. V was clipped by 0 bases and J by 6 bases, with 10 bases between them. CDR1 and CDR2 from the germline V gene are SGHRS and YFSETQ. This CDR3 spans 13 amino acids. This CDR3 reads CASSLGYSREQYF. CDR3 DNA sequence: TGCGCCAGCAGCTTGGGGTATTCCCGCGAGCAGTACTTC.

Remarks on this clonotype: A much larger clone differs from this one at a single base, so this may be a read error. The rearrangement links TRBV7-2 to TRBJ2-5; D is unresolved. The tail of the sequence fits TRBJ2-1 better, so the J call may be wrong. There are 11 residues in the CDR3. Germline CDR1 is SGHTA and CDR2 is FQGNSA. CDR3 sequence: CTSSDSIKQFF. As DNA, the CDR3 is TGTACCAGCAGCGATAGCATTAAGCAGTTCTTC.

CDR3 region: CSGQTDTQYF. DNA for the CDR3: TGCAGCGGTCAAACAGATACGCAGTATTTT. V is TRBV29-1 and J is TRBJ2-3; D is unresolved. Germline loops: CDR1 SQVTM, CDR2 ANQGSEA. This CDR3 spans 10 amino acids. Trimming stripped 7 bases from V and 3 bases from J, with 5 bases between.

This clonotype has a handful of counts. The chain links TRBV3-1 to TRBJ2-7; D uncertain. This CDR3 is 13 amino acids long. V gave up 1 base and J gave up 4 bases, with 8 bases separating them. Looked up from germline, CDR1 is LGHDT and CDR2 is YNNKEL (reference sequence). CDR3 amino acids: CASSQGGPYEQYF. The CDR3 DNA follows: TGTGCCAGCAGCCAAGGAGGACCGTACGAGCAGTACTTC.

This clonotype was observed a few times. V gene TRBV14 combines with J gene TRBJ2-2, with 8 bases lining up with TRBD2. Germline CDR1 is SGHDN and CDR2 is FVKESK. CDR3 length: 15 amino acids. J was trimmed by 4 bases and V by 1 base; bases with no gene match: 2. CDR3 nucleotides: TGTGCCAGCAGCCAAGTACTAGCGGCCACCGGGGAGCTGTTTTTT. Translation gives CASSQVLAATGELFF.

V gene TRBV19 combines with J gene TRBJ2-5; D is perhaps TRBD1 (6 bases). Germline CDR1 and CDR2: LNHDA and SQIVND (reference sequence). The V gene lost 6 bases and the J gene lost 5 bases, with 19 bases spanning the gap. The CDR3 consists of 15 residues. CDR3 sequence: CASRVGDRLFETQYF. CDR3 coding DNA: TGTGCCAGTAGGGTGGGAGACAGGCTTTTTGAGACCCAGTACTTC. Variable domain in full (rest from reference TRBV19 and TRBJ2-5): DGGITQSPKYLFRKEGQNVTLSCEQNLNHDAMYWYRQDPGQGLRLIYYSQIVNDFQKGDIAEGYSVSREKKESFPLTVTSAQKNPTAFYLCASRVGDRLFETQYFGPGTRLLVL.

V is TRBV9 and J is TRBJ1-1, with D perhaps TRBD1 (5 bases). Germline CDR1 is SGDLS and CDR2 is YYNGEE. V gave up 4 bases and J gave up 2 bases, with 12 bases separating them. This CDR3 is built from 14 residues. CDR3: CASSPGHRNTEAFF. The DNA of the CDR3 is TGTGCCAGCAGCCCAGGACACAGAAACACTGAAGCTTTCTTT. Full variable domain (outside the CDR3, taken from reference TRBV9 and TRBJ1-1): DSGVTQTPKHLITATGQRVTLRCSPRSGDLSVYWYQQSLDQGLQFLIQYYNGEERAKGNILERFSAQQFPDLHSELNLSSLELGDSALYFCASSPGHRNTEAFFGQGTRLTVV.

This clonotype showed up just a few times. V is TRBV27 and J is TRBJ2-3; 9 bases agree with TRBD1. The CDR3 has 14 residues. After removal of 6 bases from V and 6 bases from J, the junction contained 7 bases not matched to a gene. Germline V CDR1 and CDR2: MNHEY, SMNVEV (reference sequence). The DNA for the CDR3 is TGTGCCAGCAGGACGGGACAGGGATTTGATACGCAGTATTTT. As protein: CASRTGQGFDTQYF.

This clonotype has a count of ten or more. This chain connects TRBV28 to TRBJ2-7; weak D call: TRBD2 (5 bases). With 11 bases removed from V and 4 bases from J, the gap between germline ends came to 21 bases. Germline V gene data show CDR1 as MDHEN and CDR2 as SYDVKM. The CDR3 totals 14 residues. The CDR3 here is CASAAASITYEQYF. The CDR3 DNA follows: TGTGCCTCCGCGGCGGCTAGCATAACATACGAGCAGTACTTC.